The clone carrying this T cell receptor (beta chain) is a singleton in its sample. These data are taken from a study of blood T cell repertoires in COVID-19. About the research overall: The study drew acute and convalescent COVID-19 samples from the United States, Italy and Spain. PBMCs, B-cell-depleted T cells, or T cells were the source of the cDNA or gDNA that made up the material.

CDR1 SGHKS and CDR2 YYEKEE come from the germline V gene (reference sequence). The V and J ends lost 4 bases and 1 base respectively, with 12 bases between them. The length of the CDR3 is 15 residues. Original methodology: Using reference gene primer amplification, nucleated cell counts were estimated. Assay used: immunoSEQ multiplex PCR; TCRdb lists only in-frame clones, some missing. V and J calls and clone size are given by that table; D and trimming were obtained from the DNA. Here the sample spans over 200,000 clones, approximately 90% being singletons. The chain combines TRBV5-5 with TRBJ2-1; D ambiguous. Sequenced: peripheral blood. The receptor comes from a man aged 35 to 55 with acute or convalescent COVID-19. DNA for the CDR3: TGTGCCAGCAGCCAGGATCTACCATCCTACAATGAGCAGTTCTTC. This translates into CASSQDLPSYNEQFF.